This TCR beta chain emerged from a study of Ad26.COV2.S vaccination and SARS-CoV-2 variants. Some clones are missing from TCRdb's copy, which holds only in-frame ones; the method was immunoSEQ multiplex PCR. The data hold around 300,000 clones, with approximately 90% observed a single time. The CDR3 covers 16 residues. Germline CDR1 and CDR2: SGHTA and FQGNSA. V was clipped by 7 bases and J by 4 bases; unmatched bases: 13. Stated treatment: 15 to 20 received Ad26.COV2.S at low or high dose, single or two shots; a few received placebo; per-sample allocation not given. At day 63 after the first vaccine or placebo injection, samples were drawn. Boston hosted the donor, who was an adult aged 18-55 years.

The rearrangement links TRBV7-2 to TRBJ2-5; 9 bases map to TRBD2. This material consisted of peripheral blood, taken in a trial of Ad26.COV2.S vaccine versus placebo. This TCR was recovered from a person between 18 and 60 years old who received the Ad26.COV2.S COVID-19 vaccine or a placebo. CDR3 sequence (DNA): TGTGCCAGCAACCCAGCTAGCGGGATCAATGGAGAGACCCAGTACTTC. It specifies CASNPASGINGETQYF. Together with reference TRBV7-2 and TRBJ2-5, the CDR3 gives the full variable domain: GAGVSQSPSNKVTEKGKDVELRCDPISGHTALYWYRQSLGQGLEFLIYFQGNSAPDKSGLPSDRFSAERTGGSVSTLTIQRTQQEDSAVYLCASNPASGINGETQYFGPGTRLLVL.